These 3 T cell receptor beta chains share one sample of origin, sequenced in a study of cytomegalovirus exposure and HLA in healthy donors. 60 Vbeta and 13 Jbeta primers were used in PCR. Libraries were prepared by immunoSEQ multiplex PCR; TCRdb keeps only in-frame clonotypes and omits some of them. Of more than 100,000 clones listed, 77% are singletons. Specimen: PBMCs. Every receptor here comes from a human donor in good health.

The chain recombines TRBV9 with TRBJ1-4, with 9 bases aligning to TRBD1. The CDR3 spans 15 residues. V lost 3 bases to trimming and J lost 4 bases; unmatched junction nucleotides: 4. CDR1 and CDR2 (germline): SGDLS, YYNGEE. The CDR3 region has the DNA TGTGCCAGCAGCGACACAGGGGGCCGTAATGAAAAACTGTTTTTT. Translating gives CASSDTGGRNEKLFF.

The chain has TRBV15 and TRBJ2-7, with TRBD2 identical over 9 bases. V shed 3 bases and J 3 bases; nucleotides not matched to a gene: 6. Per the germline V gene, CDR1 is LNHNV and CDR2 is YYDKDF (reference sequence). The CDR3 is 15 amino acids. In DNA, the CDR3 is TGTGCCACCAGCAGGGGGACTAGCAGGCTCTACGAGCAGTACTTC. Amino acids: CATSRGTSRLYEQYF.

This clone was seen a single time. V gene TRBV5-4 combines with J gene TRBJ2-7; maybe TRBD1 (6 bases). Germline V gives CDR1 SGHNT, CDR2 YYREEE (reference sequence). There are 14 residues in the CDR3. V dropped 6 bases and J dropped 3 bases, with 16 bases sitting between them. Here the CDR3 reads CASNEQGIDYEQYF. For the CDR3, the DNA is TGTGCCAGCAACGAACAGGGAATTGACTACGAGCAGTACTTC.